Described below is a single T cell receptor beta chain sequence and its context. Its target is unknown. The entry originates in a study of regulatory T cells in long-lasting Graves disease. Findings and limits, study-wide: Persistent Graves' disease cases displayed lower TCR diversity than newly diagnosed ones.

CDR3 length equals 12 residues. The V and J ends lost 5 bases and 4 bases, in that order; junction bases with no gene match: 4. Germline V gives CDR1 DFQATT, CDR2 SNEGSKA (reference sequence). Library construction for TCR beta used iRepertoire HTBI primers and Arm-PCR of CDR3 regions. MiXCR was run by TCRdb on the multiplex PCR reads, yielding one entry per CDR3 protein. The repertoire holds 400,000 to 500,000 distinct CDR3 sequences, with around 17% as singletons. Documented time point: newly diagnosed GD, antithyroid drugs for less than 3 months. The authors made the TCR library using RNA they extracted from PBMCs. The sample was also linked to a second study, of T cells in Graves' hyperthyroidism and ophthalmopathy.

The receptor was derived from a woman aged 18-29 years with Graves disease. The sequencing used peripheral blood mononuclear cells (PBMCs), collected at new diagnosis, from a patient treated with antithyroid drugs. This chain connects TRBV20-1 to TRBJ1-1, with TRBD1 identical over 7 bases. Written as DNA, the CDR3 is TGCAGTGCTCAGACAGGGTTCACTGAAGCTTTCTTT. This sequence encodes CSAQTGFTEAFF.